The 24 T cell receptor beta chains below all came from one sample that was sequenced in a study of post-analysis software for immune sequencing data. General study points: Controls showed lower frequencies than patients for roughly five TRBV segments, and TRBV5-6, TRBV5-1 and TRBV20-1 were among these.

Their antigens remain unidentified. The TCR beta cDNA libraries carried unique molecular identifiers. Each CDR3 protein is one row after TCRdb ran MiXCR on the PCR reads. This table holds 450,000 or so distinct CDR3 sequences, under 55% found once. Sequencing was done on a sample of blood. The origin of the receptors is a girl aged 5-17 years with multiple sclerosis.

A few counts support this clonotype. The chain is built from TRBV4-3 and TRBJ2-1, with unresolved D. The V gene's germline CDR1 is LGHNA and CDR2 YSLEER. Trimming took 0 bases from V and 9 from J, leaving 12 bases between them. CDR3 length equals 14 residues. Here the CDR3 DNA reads TGCGCCAGCAGCCAAGATTTGGGTAGCACTGAGCAGTTCTTC. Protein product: CASSQDLGSTEQFF.

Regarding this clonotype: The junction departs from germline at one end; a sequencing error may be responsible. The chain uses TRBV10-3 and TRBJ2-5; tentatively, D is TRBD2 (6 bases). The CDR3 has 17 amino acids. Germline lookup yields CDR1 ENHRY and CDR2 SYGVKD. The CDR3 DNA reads TGTACCATCAGTGAACGAAGGACGGCCGGGGGTGAAGAGACCCAGTACTTC. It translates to CTISERRTAGGEETQYF.

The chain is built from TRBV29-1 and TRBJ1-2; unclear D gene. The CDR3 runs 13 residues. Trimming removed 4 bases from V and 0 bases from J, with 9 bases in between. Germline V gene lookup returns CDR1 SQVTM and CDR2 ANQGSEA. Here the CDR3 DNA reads TGCAGCGTTGGAGGGAGTGCTAACTATGGCTACACCTTC. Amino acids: CSVGGSANYGYTF. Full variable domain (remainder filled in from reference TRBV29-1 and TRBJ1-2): SAVISQKPSRDICQRGTSLTIQCQVDSQVTMMFWYRQQPGQSLTLIATANQGSEATYESGFVIDKFPISRPNLTFSTLTVSNMSPEDSSIYLCSVGGSANYGYTFGSGTRLTVV.

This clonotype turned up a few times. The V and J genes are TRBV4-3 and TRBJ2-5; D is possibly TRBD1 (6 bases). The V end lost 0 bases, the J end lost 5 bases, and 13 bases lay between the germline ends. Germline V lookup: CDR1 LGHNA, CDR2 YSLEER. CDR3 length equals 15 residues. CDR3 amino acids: CASSQDLQGMETQYF. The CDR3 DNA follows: TGCGCCAGCAGCCAAGATCTACAGGGTATGGAGACCCAGTACTTC.

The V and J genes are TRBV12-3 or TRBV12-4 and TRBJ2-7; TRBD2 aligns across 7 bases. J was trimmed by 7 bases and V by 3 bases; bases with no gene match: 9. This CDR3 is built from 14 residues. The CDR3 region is CASSLGGASGEQYF. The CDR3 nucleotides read TGTGCCAGCAGTTTGGGAGGGGCCTCGGGGGAGCAGTACTTC.

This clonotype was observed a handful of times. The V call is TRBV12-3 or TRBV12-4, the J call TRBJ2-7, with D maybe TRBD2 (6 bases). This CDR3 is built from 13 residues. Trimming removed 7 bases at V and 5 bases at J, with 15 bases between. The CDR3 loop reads CASTPASVNEQYF. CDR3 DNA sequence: TGTGCCAGCACCCCCGCTAGCGTCAACGAGCAGTACTTC.

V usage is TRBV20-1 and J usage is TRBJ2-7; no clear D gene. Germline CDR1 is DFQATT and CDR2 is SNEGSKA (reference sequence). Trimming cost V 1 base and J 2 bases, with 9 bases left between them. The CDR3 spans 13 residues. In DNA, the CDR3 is TGCAGTGCTAGAGGGGTGGTCACCTACGAGCAGTACTTC. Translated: CSARGVVTYEQYF.

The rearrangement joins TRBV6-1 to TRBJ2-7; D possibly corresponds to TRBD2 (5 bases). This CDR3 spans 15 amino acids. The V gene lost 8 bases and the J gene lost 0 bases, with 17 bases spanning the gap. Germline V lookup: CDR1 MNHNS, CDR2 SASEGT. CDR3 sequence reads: CASSPSRLSSYEQYF. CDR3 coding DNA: TGTGCCAGCTCCCCTAGCAGGTTGAGCTCCTACGAGCAGTACTTC.

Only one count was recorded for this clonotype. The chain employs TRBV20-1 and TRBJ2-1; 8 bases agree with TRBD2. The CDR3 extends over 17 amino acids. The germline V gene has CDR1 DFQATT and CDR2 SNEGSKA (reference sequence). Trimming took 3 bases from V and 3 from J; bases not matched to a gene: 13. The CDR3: CSASLTSGLGVYNEQFF. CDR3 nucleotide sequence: TGCAGTGCTAGTCTTACTAGCGGCCTTGGGGTCTACAATGAGCAGTTCTTC.

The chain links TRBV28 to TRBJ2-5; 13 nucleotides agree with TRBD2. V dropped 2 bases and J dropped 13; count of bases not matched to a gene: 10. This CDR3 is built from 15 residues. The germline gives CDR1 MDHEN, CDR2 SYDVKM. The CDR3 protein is CASSLPGTSGTSGYF. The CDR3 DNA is TGTGCCAGCAGTTTACCTGGGACTAGCGGGACGTCAGGGTACTTC.

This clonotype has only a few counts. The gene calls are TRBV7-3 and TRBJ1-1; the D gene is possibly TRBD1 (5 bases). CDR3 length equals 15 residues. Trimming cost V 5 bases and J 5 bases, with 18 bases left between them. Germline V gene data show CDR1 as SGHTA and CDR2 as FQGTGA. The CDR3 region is CASSTQPGVKTEAFF. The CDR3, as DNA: TGTGCCAGCAGCACACAGCCGGGGGTAAAGACTGAAGCTTTCTTT.

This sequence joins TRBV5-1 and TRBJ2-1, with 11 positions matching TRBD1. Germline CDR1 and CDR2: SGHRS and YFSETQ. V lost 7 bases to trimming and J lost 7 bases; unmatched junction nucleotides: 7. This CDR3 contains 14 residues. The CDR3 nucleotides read TGCGCCAGCTCCCGGGACAGGGGGACTAATGAGCAGTTCTTC. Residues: CASSRDRGTNEQFF.

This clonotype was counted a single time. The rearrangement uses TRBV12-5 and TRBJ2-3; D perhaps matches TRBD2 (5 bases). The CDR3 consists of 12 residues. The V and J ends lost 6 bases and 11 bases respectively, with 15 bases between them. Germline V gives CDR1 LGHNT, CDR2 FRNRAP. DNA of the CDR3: TGTGCTAGTGGAGGACTCGGCAGTGAGCAGTATTTT. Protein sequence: CASGGLGSEQYF. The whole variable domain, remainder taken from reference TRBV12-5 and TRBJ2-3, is DARVTQTPRHKVTEMGQEVTMRCQPILGHNTVFWYRQTMMQGLELLAYFRNRAPLDDSGMPKDRFSAEMPDATLATLKIQPSEPRDSAVYFCASGGLGSEQYFGPGTRLTVL.

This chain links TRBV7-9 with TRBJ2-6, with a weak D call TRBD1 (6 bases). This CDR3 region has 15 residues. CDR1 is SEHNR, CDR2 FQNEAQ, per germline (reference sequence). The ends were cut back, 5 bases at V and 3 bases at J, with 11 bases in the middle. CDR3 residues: CASSHEGDGANVLTF. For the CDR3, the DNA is TGTGCCAGCAGCCATGAGGGGGATGGGGCCAACGTCCTGACTTTC.

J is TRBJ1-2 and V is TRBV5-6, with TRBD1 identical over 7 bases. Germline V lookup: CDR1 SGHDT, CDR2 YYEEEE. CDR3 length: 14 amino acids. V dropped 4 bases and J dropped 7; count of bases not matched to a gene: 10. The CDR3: CASSPDRAQAGYTF. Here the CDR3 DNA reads TGTGCCAGCAGCCCCGACAGGGCCCAAGCTGGCTACACCTTC. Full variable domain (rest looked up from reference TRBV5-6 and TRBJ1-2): DAGVTQSPTHLIKTRGQQVTLRCSPKSGHDTVSWYQQALGQGPQFIFQYYEEEERQRGNFPDRFSGHQFPNYSSELNVNALLLGDSALYLCASSPDRAQAGYTFGSGTRLTVV.

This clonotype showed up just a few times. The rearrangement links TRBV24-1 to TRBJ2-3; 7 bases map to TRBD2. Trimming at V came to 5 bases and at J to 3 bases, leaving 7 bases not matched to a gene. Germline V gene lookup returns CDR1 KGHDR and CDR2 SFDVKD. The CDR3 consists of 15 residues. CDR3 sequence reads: CATSVAGAGTDTQYF. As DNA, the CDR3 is TGTGCCACCAGTGTGGCGGGAGCGGGAACAGATACGCAGTATTTT.

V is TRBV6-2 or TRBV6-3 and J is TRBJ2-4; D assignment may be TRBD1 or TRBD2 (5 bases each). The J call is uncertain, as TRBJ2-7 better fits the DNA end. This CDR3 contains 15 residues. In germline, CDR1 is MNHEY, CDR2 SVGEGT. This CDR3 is CASSYDGTGAYEQYF. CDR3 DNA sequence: TGTGCCAGCAGTTATGACGGGACCGGGGCCTACGAGCAGTACTTC.

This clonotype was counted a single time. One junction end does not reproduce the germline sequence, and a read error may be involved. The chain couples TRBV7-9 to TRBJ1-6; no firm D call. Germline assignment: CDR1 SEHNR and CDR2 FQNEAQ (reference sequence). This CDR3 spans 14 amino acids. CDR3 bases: TGTGCCAGCAGATCGAACCAGATGAATTCACCCATCCACTTT. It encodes CASRSNQMNSPIHF. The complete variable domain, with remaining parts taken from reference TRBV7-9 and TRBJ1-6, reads DTGVSQNPRHKITKRGQNVTFRCDPISEHNRLYWYRQTLGQGPEFLTYFQNEAQLEKSRLLSDRFSAERPKGSFSTLEIQRTEQGDSAMYLCASRSNQMNSPIHFGNGTRLTVT.

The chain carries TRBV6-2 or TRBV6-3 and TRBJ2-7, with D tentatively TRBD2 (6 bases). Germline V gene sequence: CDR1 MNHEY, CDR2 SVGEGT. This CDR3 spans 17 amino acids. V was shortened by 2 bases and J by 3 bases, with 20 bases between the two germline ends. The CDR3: CASSYPVERDSDYEQYF. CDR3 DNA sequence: TGTGCCAGCAGTTACCCTGTGGAGAGGGACTCGGACTACGAGCAGTACTTC.

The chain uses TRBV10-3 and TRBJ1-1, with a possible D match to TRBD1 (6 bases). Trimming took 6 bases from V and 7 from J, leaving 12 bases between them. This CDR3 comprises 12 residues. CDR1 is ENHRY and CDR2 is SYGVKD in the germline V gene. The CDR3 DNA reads TGTGCCATCAGCAAAACGGACAGTGAAGCTTTCTTT. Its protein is CAISKTDSEAFF.

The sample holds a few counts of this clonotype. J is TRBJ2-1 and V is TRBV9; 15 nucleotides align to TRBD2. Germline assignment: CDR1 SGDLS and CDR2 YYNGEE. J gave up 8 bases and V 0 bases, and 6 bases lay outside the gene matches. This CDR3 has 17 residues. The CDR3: CASSVGGLAGGRDEQFF. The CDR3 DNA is TGTGCCAGCAGCGTAGGGGGACTAGCGGGAGGAAGGGATGAGCAGTTCTTC.

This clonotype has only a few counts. DNA of the CDR3: TGTGCCAGCTCACCAACCGATAATCAGCCCCAGCATTTT. Amino acid sequence: CASSPTDNQPQHF. This chain uses TRBV18 with TRBJ1-5, with D unresolved. Trimming removed 2 bases from V and 4 bases from J, with 6 bases in between. Germline V gene lookup returns CDR1 KGHSH and CDR2 LQKENI. This CDR3 comprises 13 residues.

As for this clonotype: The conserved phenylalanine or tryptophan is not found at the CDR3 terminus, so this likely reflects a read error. The CDR3 sequence is CASSLAGQGETQYC. CDR3 in DNA: TGTGCCAGCAGCTTAGCGGGACAGGGCGAGACCCAGTACTGC. The rearrangement joins TRBV7-9 to TRBJ2-5, with TRBD1 matching over 9 bases. With 0 bases clipped from V and 5 bases from J, the junction kept 1 base outside the gene matches. Germline V gene sequence: CDR1 SEHNR, CDR2 FQNEAQ (reference sequence). This CDR3 comprises 14 residues.

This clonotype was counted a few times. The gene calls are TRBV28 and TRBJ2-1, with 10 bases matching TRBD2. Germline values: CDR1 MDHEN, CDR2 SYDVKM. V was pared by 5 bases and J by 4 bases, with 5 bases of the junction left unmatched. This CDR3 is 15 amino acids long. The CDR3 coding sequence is TGTGCCAGCAGTGATGGGACTAGCGCTTACAATGAGCAGTTCTTC. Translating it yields CASSDGTSAYNEQFF.